The source of this T cell receptor (beta chain) is a study of beta chain features in type 1 diabetes. Regarding the study as a whole: For Type 1 diabetes patients, all four CD4+ subsets carried TCRB CDR3s that were moderately but significantly shorter. The study found that naive, central memory and Treg TCRB repertoires appeared more similar in patients than in healthy donors.

The count of this clone is one. Its matching antigen is unknown. The CDR3 has 15 amino acids. From germline, CDR1 is SGDLS and CDR2 YYNGEE. V dropped 1 base and J dropped 2 bases, with 11 bases sitting between them. The entirety of the isolated RNA underwent reverse transcription, so expressed TCRB transcripts were sequenced. Repertoires were generated with immunoSEQ multiplex PCR, while TCRdb's copy carries only in-frame clones and drops some. The sample includes about 120,000 clones, about 17% of them seen just once. The material sequenced was central memory CD4+ T cells from blood. This clonotype was sampled from a man younger than 40 with type 1 diabetes. The chain has TRBV9 and TRBJ2-3, with D tentatively TRBD2 (5 bases). This CDR3 reads CASSVTPGNTDTQYF. The CDR3 DNA is TGTGCCAGCAGCGTAACCCCGGGGAACACAGATACGCAGTATTTT. Full variable domain (remainder filled in from reference TRBV9 and TRBJ2-3): DSGVTQTPKHLITATGQRVTLRCSPRSGDLSVYWYQQSLDQGLQFLIQYYNGEERAKGNILERFSAQQFPDLHSELNLSSLELGDSALYFCASSVTPGNTDTQYFGPGTRLTVL.